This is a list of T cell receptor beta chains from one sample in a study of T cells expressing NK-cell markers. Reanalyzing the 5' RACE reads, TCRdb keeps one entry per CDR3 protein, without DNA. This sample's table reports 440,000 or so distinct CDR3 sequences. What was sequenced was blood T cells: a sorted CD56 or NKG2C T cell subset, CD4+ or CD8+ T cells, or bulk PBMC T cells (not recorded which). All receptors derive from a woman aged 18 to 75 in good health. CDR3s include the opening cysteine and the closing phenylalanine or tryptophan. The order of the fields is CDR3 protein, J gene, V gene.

CDR3aa: CASSPRQGGYGYTF
j_gene: TRBJ1-2
v_gene: TRBV12-3/TRBV12-4

CDR3aa: CASSLTPPSDSRDPYNEQFF
j_gene: TRBJ2-1
v_gene: TRBV11-2

CDR3aa: CASSLGAGSETQYF
j_gene: TRBJ2-5
v_gene: TRBV7-2

CDR3aa: CASSQAILAAPLAQYF
j_gene: TRBJ2-3
v_gene: TRBV4-3

CDR3aa: CASSRDGTNEKLFF
j_gene: TRBJ1-4
v_gene: TRBV12-3/TRBV12-4

CDR3aa: CASSQSRGTGELFF
j_gene: TRBJ2-2
v_gene: TRBV4-3

CDR3aa: CASSSEGTGGLDTQYF
j_gene: TRBJ2-3
v_gene: TRBV6-2/TRBV6-3

CDR3aa: CASSLSESNTEAFF
j_gene: TRBJ1-1
v_gene: TRBV5-1

CDR3aa: CSVRRSGRAGDNEQFF
j_gene: TRBJ2-1
v_gene: TRBV29-1

CDR3aa: CASSLGDSVNQPQHF
j_gene: TRBJ1-5
v_gene: TRBV5-1

CDR3aa: CASSPRQLNSPLHF
j_gene: TRBJ1-6
v_gene: TRBV2

CDR3aa: CASSYDTHNEQFF
j_gene: TRBJ2-1
v_gene: TRBV5-4

CDR3aa: CASSRRRGSAYNEQFF
j_gene: TRBJ2-1
v_gene: TRBV19